The 2 T cell receptor beta chains below all came from one sample that was sequenced in a study of Graves' ophthalmopathy and Graves' hyperthyroidism. Amplification from RNA transcripts yielded the TCR beta CDR3 regions. First-round RT-PCR relied on HTBI primers, and a second-round multiplex PCR came next. One entry per CDR3 protein, called by TCRdb with MiXCR from the multiplex PCR reads. The repertoire has around 1.1 million distinct CDR3 sequences, about 36% of them found once; the top ten carry around 10%. Sequenced input: peripheral blood or thyroid tissue (not recorded which). These receptors were taken from an adult man with Graves' hyperthyroidism.

This clonotype was seen ten or more times. The genes are TRBV20-1 and TRBJ1-4, with 7 bases aligning to TRBD1. CDR1 is DFQATT and CDR2 is SNEGSKA in the germline V gene (reference sequence). CDR3 length: 13 residues. Losses at the gene ends were 1 base for V and 11 bases for J; bases not matched to a gene: 7. Here the CDR3 DNA reads TGCAGTGCTAGAGTTCCGGGACAGCGCAAACTGTTTTTT. This codes for CSARVPGQRKLFF.

This clonotype was found many times. The J gene is TRBJ2-5, the V gene TRBV24-1, with 11 bases matching TRBD1. Germline lookup yields CDR1 KGHDR and CDR2 SFDVKD. The CDR3 runs to 15 residues. V lost 6 bases to trimming and J lost 5 bases; unmatched junction nucleotides: 7. This CDR3 reads CATSPGTGGTETQYF. CDR3 DNA sequence: TGTGCCACCAGTCCCGGGACAGGGGGTACGGAGACCCAGTACTTC.